This is a list of T cell receptor beta chains from one sample in a study of neurological immune-mediated disorders. TCRdb processed the 5' RACE reads anew with MiXCR; each CDR3 protein has one entry. Of roughly 48,000 distinct CDR3 sequences listed, about an eighth were seen once; the top ten hold roughly 10%. Sequencing used PBMCs. The receptors were gathered from a male donor with HTLV-1-associated myelopathy (HAM/TSP). Both conserved end residues are part of each CDR3. A D gene is named only where the DNA matches it firmly. Expanded clones are given a class, and other clones once, few, many or no size at all.

V gene	J gene	D gene	clone size	CDR3 protein	CDR3 DNA
TRBV29-1	TRBJ2-3	TRBD2	-	CSVGRGSGWDTQYF	TGCAGCGTTGGGCGGGGGAGCGGGTGGGATACGCAGTATTTT
TRBV12-3/TRBV12-4	TRBJ2-2	TRBD1	many	CASAGQGYTGELFF	TGTGCAAGTGCGGGACAGGGGTACACCGGGGAGCTGTTTTTT
TRBV13	TRBJ2-1	TRBD2	many	CASRRTSGYSYNEQFF	TGTGCCAGCAGACGGACTAGCGGGTACTCCTACAATGAGCAGTTCTTC
TRBV7-6	TRBJ2-5	-	once	CASRRQETQYF	TGTGCCAGCAGACGCCAAGAGACCCAGTACTTC
TRBV29-1	TRBJ1-6	-	-	CSVLTWTDWSPLHF	TGCAGCGTCTTAACCTGGACAGACTGGTCACCCCTCCACTTT
TRBV7-2	TRBJ2-1	-	many	CASSLPQGRGDYNEQFF	TGTGCCAGCAGCTTACCCCAAGGCAGGGGGGACTACAATGAGCAGTTCTTC
TRBV3-1	TRBJ2-5	TRBD2	many	CASSQAPAGGGETQYF	TGTGCCAGCAGCCAAGCACCCGCGGGGGGCGGGGAGACCCAGTACTTC
TRBV6-6	TRBJ2-6	-	many	CASSRPGANVLTF	TGTGCCAGCAGCCGACCCGGGGCCAACGTCCTGACTTTC
TRBV20-1	TRBJ2-2	-	many	CSAREPNTGELFF	TGCAGTGCTAGAGAGCCGAACACCGGGGAGCTGTTTTTT
TRBV7-2	TRBJ2-1	-	many	CASSLLPVNEQFF	TGTGCCAGCAGCTTGTTACCAGTAAATGAGCAGTTCTTC
TRBV5-6	TRBJ1-2	TRBD1	many	CASSSRDRGYYGYTF	TGTGCCAGCAGCTCCCGGGACAGGGGCTACTATGGCTACACCTTC
TRBV12-3/TRBV12-4	TRBJ1-2	-	many	CASSQGSANYGYTF	TGTGCCAGCAGTCAGGGCTCGGCTAACTATGGCTACACCTTC
TRBV7-6	TRBJ1-5	TRBD1	many	CASSSRTGKQPQHF	TGTGCCAGCAGCTCTCGGACAGGGAAACAGCCCCAGCATTTT
TRBV5-4	TRBJ1-2	-	many	CASSQDLSNYGYTF	TGTGCCAGCAGCCAGGACCTATCCAACTATGGCTACACCTTC
TRBV12-3/TRBV12-4	TRBJ1-5	-	once	CASTINYSNQPQHF	TGTGCCAGCACCATCAACTATAGCAATCAGCCCCAGCATTTT
TRBV10-3	TRBJ2-3	TRBD1	-	CATEPWTGSTDTQYF	TGTGCCACCGAACCCTGGACAGGGAGTACAGATACGCAGTATTTT
TRBV5-1	TRBJ2-5	-	many	CASSNFGGPQETQYF	TGCGCCAGCAGCAACTTCGGGGGTCCGCAAGAGACCCAGTACTTC
TRBV20-1	TRBJ2-7	TRBD1	many	CSAGGQGDLLWSEQYF	TGCAGTGCGGGGGGACAGGGCGATCTCTTATGGAGTGAGCAGTACTTC
TRBV5-1	TRBJ2-2	-	-	CASRVILADSRTGELFF	TGCGCCAGCAGGGTAATCCTAGCGGACAGTCGGACCGGGGAGCTGTTTTTT
TRBV5-1	TRBJ2-1	-	many	CASSLELVNEQFF	TGCGCCAGCAGCTTGGAACTGGTCAATGAGCAGTTCTTC
TRBV5-1	TRBJ1-2	-	many	CASSSSYGYTF	TGCGCCAGCAGCTCAAGCTATGGCTACACCTTC
TRBV4-3	TRBJ2-1	-	many	CASSHAQGRSSYNEQFF	TGCGCCAGCAGCCATGCCCAGGGGCGTAGCTCCTACAATGAGCAGTTCTTC
TRBV29-1	TRBJ1-1	-	many	CSVHDNMNTEAFF	TGCAGCGTTCATGACAACATGAACACTGAAGCTTTCTTT
TRBV5-1	TRBJ2-3	-	many	CASSLERAGRDTQYF	TGCGCCAGCAGCTTGGAGAGGGCAGGTAGAGATACGCAGTATTTT
TRBV5-5	TRBJ1-5	-	many	CASSLAQNQPQHF	TGTGCCAGCAGCTTGGCGCAGAATCAGCCCCAGCATTTT
TRBV20-1	TRBJ2-2	TRBD1	many	CSARVQGAAGELFF	TGCAGTGCTAGAGTGCAGGGGGCGGCCGGGGAGCTGTTTTTT
TRBV5-1	TRBJ2-1	-	many	CASSTYKEAYNEQFF	TGCGCCAGCAGCACCTACAAGGAGGCCTACAATGAGCAGTTCTTC
TRBV5-1	TRBJ1-5	TRBD1	many	CASSLDRGHQPQHF	TGCGCCAGCAGCTTAGACAGGGGGCACCAGCCCCAGCATTTT
TRBV5-1	TRBJ2-2	-	many	CASSLAATNTGELFF	TGCGCCAGCAGCTTGGCCGCTACGAACACCGGGGAGCTGTTTTTT
TRBV5-1	TRBJ2-5	TRBD2	many	CASSRGLVQETQYF	TGCGCCAGCAGCCGTGGACTAGTCCAAGAGACCCAGTACTTC
TRBV24-1	TRBJ1-4	-	many	CATSDPRGGEKLFF	TGTGCCACCAGTGACCCACGGGGGGGTGAAAAACTGTTTTTT
TRBV29-1	TRBJ1-1	TRBD1	medium-sized	CSVVTGATEAFF	TGCAGCGTTGTGACAGGGGCCACTGAAGCTTTCTTT
TRBV29-1	TRBJ2-1	-	-	CSVEEGRHIVTDAQFF	TGCAGCGTTGAAGAGGGAAGACATATTGTTACCGATGCGCAGTTCTTC
TRBV4-2	TRBJ1-2	-	-	CASSLHLSDYGYTF	TGTGCCAGCAGCCTACACTTGAGTGACTATGGCTACACCTTC
TRBV7-8	TRBJ2-7	-	many	CASSLRQGPYEQYF	TGTGCCAGCAGCTTACGGCAGGGACCCTACGAGCAGTACTTC